Presented here are 25 T cell receptor beta chains from one specimen sequenced in a study of T cell repertoires in cytomegalovirus infection. TCRdb itself ran the reads through MiXCR, one entry per CDR3 protein. Of 560,000 or so distinct CDR3 sequences listed, 16% are singletons. Sequenced sample: CD8+ T cells from PBMCs. These receptors were obtained from a human donor in good health (CMV status not recorded). Some clones in this sample may be carry-over from other donors' samples.

This clonotype was counted only a few times. The chain carries TRBV27 and TRBJ2-1, with no clear D. V lost 7 bases and J 8 bases, leaving 15 bases between the germline ends. The germline CDR1 and CDR2 sequences are MNHEY and SMNVEV (reference sequence). This CDR3 has 13 amino acids. DNA for the CDR3: TGTGCCAGCACCCCCACCCTTGAGGATGAGCAGTTCTTC. Protein sequence: CASTPTLEDEQFF.

The chain uses TRBV27 and TRBJ2-1; D unresolved. Deletions cut 3 bases from V and 2 bases from J, with 8 bases between. The CDR3 has 14 residues. Germline values: CDR1 MNHEY, CDR2 SMNVEV (reference sequence). The CDR3 DNA reads as TGTGCCAGCAGTTTCTCTTCCACCTACAATGAGCAGTTCTTC. Protein product: CASSFSSTYNEQFF.

The sample holds a few counts of this clonotype. The chain couples TRBV7-9 to TRBJ2-7; no clear D. Deletions cut 4 bases from V and 4 bases from J, with 14 bases between. The CDR3 runs 14 residues. Germline V gene data show CDR1 as SEHNR and CDR2 as FQNEAQ (reference sequence). Here the CDR3 DNA reads TGTGCCAGCAGCTCCCATGGGGTTGGGTACGAGCAGTACTTC. This translates into CASSSHGVGYEQYF.

In this sample, this clonotype turned up many times. V is TRBV10-2 and J is TRBJ2-7; weak D call: TRBD2 (5 bases). The CDR3 runs to 15 residues. The germline gives CDR1 WSHSY, CDR2 SAAADI. V was shortened by 3 bases and J by 0 bases, with 12 bases between the two germline ends. CDR3 coding DNA: TGCGCCAGCAGTGAATCAGGCGGGTCCTCCTACGAGCAGTACTTC. Amino acid sequence: CASSESGGSSYEQYF.

There are many counts of this clonotype. The J gene is TRBJ1-1, the V gene TRBV5-1, with TRBD1 matching over 9 bases. V lost 4 bases and J lost 1; bases outside the gene matches: 5. This CDR3 is 15 amino acids long. Germline CDR1 is SGHRS and CDR2 is YFSETQ. The CDR3 spells CASSVWTGENTEAFF. The CDR3 region has the DNA TGCGCCAGCAGCGTATGGACAGGGGAGAACACTGAAGCTTTCTTT.

With regard to this clonotype: A read error is possible here, since a much larger clone lies one base away. This sequence joins TRBV28 and TRBJ2-1, with a weak D call TRBD2 (6 bases). Per the germline V gene, CDR1 is MDHEN and CDR2 is SYDVKM. The CDR3 totals 16 residues. V dropped 4 bases and J dropped 3 bases, with 16 bases sitting between them. CDR3 nucleotide sequence: TGTGCCAGCAGTTCCTACGGGAGCGAATACTACAATGAGCAGTTCTTC. It specifies CASSSYGSEYYNEQFF.

This clonotype has ten or more counts. V usage is TRBV29-1 and J usage is TRBJ2-1, with 8 bases fitting TRBD2. The CDR3 spans 13 residues. Germline V lookup: CDR1 SQVTM, CDR2 ANQGSEA. J lost 3 bases, V lost 2 bases, and 0 bases had no gene match. The CDR3, as DNA: TGCAGCGTTGAACTAGCGGGCTACAATGAGCAGTTCTTC. As protein: CSVELAGYNEQFF.

There are many counts of this clonotype. The chain employs TRBV6-5 and TRBJ2-7, with a tentative D call TRBD2 (6 bases). Germline loops: CDR1 MNHEY, CDR2 SVGAGI. The CDR3 loop spans 14 amino acids. Trimming removed 4 bases from V and 0 bases from J, with 10 bases in between. The CDR3 DNA reads TGTGCCAGCAGTTCAAAGGGAGGCTCCTACGAGCAGTACTTC. Translated: CASSSKGGSYEQYF.

This clonotype was seen at least ten times. The V and J genes are TRBV6-5 and TRBJ2-2; a possible D gene is TRBD1 (6 bases). The germline V and J ends were trimmed by 2 bases and 0 bases, with 7 bases remaining between them. The CDR3 is 15 amino acids. Per the germline V gene, CDR1 is MNHEY and CDR2 is SVGAGI. CDR3: CASSYGTTNTGELFF. CDR3 coding DNA: TGTGCCAGCAGTTACGGGACAACGAACACCGGGGAGCTGTTTTTT.

This clonotype was recorded at least ten times. CDR3 in DNA: TGTGCCAGCAGTGAAAACAGGCCCCACGAGCAGTACTTC. It encodes CASSENRPHEQYF. The genes are TRBV2 and TRBJ2-7, with D possibly TRBD1 on 5 matching bases. The CDR3 sequence is 13 residues long. Germline V gene lookup returns CDR1 SNHLY and CDR2 FYNNEI. Trimming took off 2 bases at V and 5 bases at J, with 10 bases between the two ends.

This clonotype was picked up a small number of times. The chain has TRBV5-8 and TRBJ2-3, with 8 positions matching TRBD1. The CDR3 has 16 residues. The junction had 9 bases not matched to a gene; V was cut back by 4 bases and J by 2 bases. Germline V gene data show CDR1 as SGHTS and CDR2 as YDEGEE. This CDR3 is CASSPRLDRDTDTQYF. DNA for the CDR3: TGTGCCAGCAGCCCACGCCTGGACAGGGACACAGATACGCAGTATTTT.

This chain connects TRBV18 to TRBJ1-2; no clear D. Trimming took off 6 bases at V and 4 bases at J, with 21 bases between the two ends. From germline, CDR1 is KGHSH and CDR2 LQKENI. The CDR3 totals 16 residues. The CDR3, as DNA: TGTGCCAGCTCCCTTCCCGGGGAGAAGGATTTCTATGGCTACACCTTC. It encodes CASSLPGEKDFYGYTF.

This clonotype was seen ten or more times. The chain employs TRBV7-2 and TRBJ1-2, with TRBD1 identical over 7 bases. Germline CDR1 is SGHTA and CDR2 is FQGNSA. The CDR3 spans 16 residues. J gave up 5 bases and V 1 base, and 10 bases lay outside the gene matches. CDR3 DNA sequence: TGTGCCAGCAGCTTAGATTACAGGGGCCGAGATTATGGCTACACCTTC. Its protein product is CASSLDYRGRDYGYTF. The whole variable domain, filled in from reference TRBV7-2 and TRBJ1-2, reads GAGVSQSPSNKVTEKGKDVELRCDPISGHTALYWYRQSLGQGLEFLIYFQGNSAPDKSGLPSDRFSAERTGGSVSTLTIQRTQQEDSAVYLCASSLDYRGRDYGYTFGSGTRLTVV.

This rearrangement joins TRBV27 to TRBJ1-2, with D unclear. Trimming stripped 6 bases from V and 7 bases from J, with 15 bases between. This CDR3 has 13 amino acids. Germline CDR1 reads MNHEY; CDR2 reads SMNVEV (reference sequence). CDR3: CASSGQLSLGYTF. The CDR3 DNA follows: TGTGCCAGCAGCGGCCAATTGAGCCTTGGCTACACCTTC.

The V and J genes are TRBV9 and TRBJ2-2; 12 nucleotides align to TRBD2. This CDR3 is built from 16 residues. Germline lookup yields CDR1 SGDLS and CDR2 YYNGEE. Germline trimming cut 3 bases from V and 6 bases from J; bases unmatched to any gene: 6. In nucleotides, the CDR3 is TGTGCCAGCAGCGAGGCCTCTAGCGGGGGGGCCGGGGAGCTGTTTTTT. Amino acid sequence: CASSEASSGGAGELFF. Full variable domain (remainder filled in from reference TRBV9 and TRBJ2-2): DSGVTQTPKHLITATGQRVTLRCSPRSGDLSVYWYQQSLDQGLQFLIQYYNGEERAKGNILERFSAQQFPDLHSELNLSSLELGDSALYFCASSEASSGGAGELFFGEGSRLTVL.

The CDR3 here is CASSSGRVTEGYTF. CDR3 DNA: TGTGCCAGCAGTTCGGGCCGGGTTACGGAGGGCTACACCTTC. V and J are TRBV27 and TRBJ1-2, with no clear D. V gave up 4 bases and J gave up 8 bases, with 17 bases separating them. The CDR3 has 14 residues. CDR1 and CDR2 (germline): MNHEY, SMNVEV (reference sequence).

This clonotype was counted only a few times. The chain has TRBV2 and TRBJ2-1, with 13 bases identical to TRBD2. Germline assignment: CDR1 SNHLY and CDR2 FYNNEI. The length of the CDR3 is 18 residues. Losses at the gene ends were 3 bases for V and 5 bases for J; bases not matched to a gene: 10. The CDR3 is CASSDPLTSGRSNNEQFF. In nucleotides, the CDR3 is TGTGCCAGCAGTGATCCGCTGACTAGCGGGAGGAGTAACAATGAGCAGTTCTTC.

This clonotype was observed a few times. This chain joins TRBV28 and TRBJ2-1; D is uncertain. Per germline, CDR1 MDHEN and CDR2 SYDVKM. V was pared by 6 bases and J by 9 bases, with 12 bases between. This CDR3 spans 12 amino acids. The CDR3 is CASRPLDSEQFF. The DNA of the CDR3 is TGTGCCAGCAGGCCTCTAGACTCTGAGCAGTTCTTC.

This clonotype came up many times. This rearrangement joins TRBV7-9 to TRBJ1-1; D is perhaps TRBD1 (5 bases). Germline V gene data show CDR1 as SEHNR and CDR2 as FQNEAQ (reference sequence). The CDR3 loop spans 11 amino acids. V was clipped by 4 bases and J by 8 bases, with 8 bases between them. CDR3 residues: CASSSGKEAFF. The CDR3 DNA is TGTGCCAGCAGCTCAGGGAAAGAAGCTTTCTTT. Complete variable domain (other parts from reference TRBV7-9 and TRBJ1-1): DTGVSQNPRHKITKRGQNVTFRCDPISEHNRLYWYRQTLGQGPEFLTYFQNEAQLEKSRLLSDRFSAERPKGSFSTLEIQRTEQGDSAMYLCASSSGKEAFFGQGTRLTVV.

This clonotype was counted a few times. This chain links TRBV27 with TRBJ2-1; 9 bases fit TRBD1. CDR3 length: 14 amino acids. In germline, CDR1 is MNHEY, CDR2 SMNVEV (reference sequence). The V and J ends lost 1 base and 7 bases, in that order; junction bases with no gene match: 2. CDR3 amino acids: CASSLWGQGNEQFF. The CDR3, as DNA: TGTGCCAGCAGTTTATGGGGACAGGGAAATGAGCAGTTCTTC.

The sample holds many counts of this clonotype. The chain is built from TRBV10-3 and TRBJ2-5; D is possibly TRBD1 (6 bases). The CDR3 runs to 14 residues. The V end was cut by 4 bases, the J end by 4 bases, with 13 bases between. Germline V gene data show CDR1 as ENHRY and CDR2 as SYGVKD. Here the CDR3 reads CAISVLGGRETQYF. The CDR3 nucleotides are TGTGCCATCAGTGTCCTAGGGGGTCGAGAGACCCAGTACTTC.

This clonotype came up once. One base away lies a much larger clone, so this may be a sequencing read error. This chain uses TRBV25-1 with TRBJ1-2; D possibly corresponds to TRBD1 (5 bases). The CDR3 has 19 amino acids. CDR1 and CDR2 from the germline V gene are MGHDK and SYGVNS. The CDR3 loop is CANSALIDGAQTPGYGYTF. CDR3 nucleotide sequence: TGTGCCAACAGTGCCCTAATTGACGGGGCCCAAACACCAGGCTATGGCTACACCTTC.

This clonotype was counted at least ten times. This chain joins TRBV7-9 and TRBJ2-1; 7 positions agree with TRBD1. Germline lookup yields CDR1 SEHNR and CDR2 FQNEAQ (reference sequence). V dropped 6 bases and J dropped 0; count of bases not matched to a gene: 14. The CDR3 is 18 residues long. Here the CDR3 reads CASSLSTGDGSSYNEQFF. Here the CDR3 DNA reads TGTGCCAGCAGTCTCAGTACAGGGGATGGGAGCTCCTACAATGAGCAGTTCTTC.

There are many counts of this clonotype. J is TRBJ1-1 and V is TRBV7-6; TRBD1 is a possible D gene (5 bases). This CDR3 contains 13 residues. Trimming stripped 5 bases from V and 4 bases from J, with 11 bases between. From germline, CDR1 is SGHVS and CDR2 FNYEAQ. The DNA of the CDR3 is TGTGCCAGCAGCCGCTATCAGGGCACTGAAGCTTTCTTT. Amino acids: CASSRYQGTEAFF.

CDR3 sequence: CASSFRLQYF. The CDR3 nucleotides are TGTGCCAGCAGCTTTCGGTTACAGTACTTC. This chain uses TRBV7-6 with TRBJ2-7; D call uncertain. This CDR3 is 10 amino acids long. V was pared by 3 bases and J by 10 bases, with 7 bases between. Germline V gene data show CDR1 as SGHVS and CDR2 as FNYEAQ.